This T cell receptor beta chain was profiled in a study of T cell repertoires in cytomegalovirus infection. In the study overall: CMV epitopes that were recently identified and HLA-C-restricted were used alongside well-studied HLA-B-restricted ones. Indicated by public TCR beta signatures were CMV infection and matching HLA type. General study points: HLA-C-restricted, CMV-specific TCR beta clonotypes were dominant ex vivo. Identification of carriers of CMV plus the relevant HLA was performed using cumulative public TCR beta family frequency.

Looked up from germline, CDR1 is SGHTA and CDR2 is FQGNSA. This CDR3 spans 15 amino acids. V dropped 3 bases and J dropped 5; count of bases not matched to a gene: 4. Note on this clonotype: Its antigen is still unknown.

TCRdb passed the reads through MiXCR, listing each CDR3 protein once. The table lists more than 45,000 distinct CDR3 sequences, around a fifth of them singletons. J is TRBJ2-1 and V is TRBV7-2; 10 nucleotides match TRBD2. The specimen was CD8+ T cells from cultured PBMCs, collected from culture after CMV antigen stimulation. This TCR was recovered from a human donor in good health (CMV status not recorded). Some clones in this sample may be carry-over from other donors' samples. This chain's CDR3 is CASSFSGGRHNEQFF. The CDR3 DNA reads as TGTGCCAGCAGCTTTAGCGGGGGGCGCCACAATGAGCAGTTCTTC.